Sequencing of this T cell receptor beta chain was carried out in a study of T cells in Graves' hyperthyroidism and ophthalmopathy. RNA transcripts served as the template for amplifying TCR beta CDR3 regions. The HTBI primer set served for first-round RT-PCR of the TCR CDR3. MiXCR was run by TCRdb on the multiplex PCR reads, yielding one entry per CDR3 protein. The table has about 92,000 distinct CDR3 sequences, around 50% seen once. CDR1 SGHTA and CDR2 FQGNSA come from the germline V gene. The CDR3 spans 14 residues. Trimming took 5 bases from V and 3 from J; bases not matched to a gene: 6. The genes are TRBV7-2 and TRBJ2-7; 8 bases match TRBD1. Sequenced input: blood. The TCR was taken from a woman aged 40 to 50 with Graves' hyperthyroidism. CDR3 amino acids: CASSITGGLYEQYF. CDR3 nucleotides: TGTGCCAGCAGCATAACAGGGGGTCTCTACGAGCAGTACTTC.